This note documents a single T cell receptor beta chain sequence. Its antigen is as yet unknown. Trimming pared 5 bases from V and 6 bases from J, leaving 19 bases between. Germline CDR1 SGHVS, CDR2 FNYEAQ. The CDR3 is made up of 16 amino acids. These data are taken from a study of T cells after yellow fever vaccination. General study results and limits: Clonotypes appearing in both CD4 and CD8 compartments existed, and their share was small.

UMIs and a universal primer site were added when TCR cDNA was made by 5'RACE template switching. TCRdb passed the 5' RACE reads through MiXCR, listing each CDR3 protein once. The table includes 300,000 or so distinct CDR3 sequences, roughly 6.8% detected once. The source was PBMCs, collected about 41 days after the first yellow fever vaccination. J is TRBJ2-2 and V is TRBV7-6, with D tentatively TRBD1 (6 bases). The source of this sequence is a young man who received the YFV17D yellow fever vaccine. CDR3: CASSEIIRGGPGELFF. CDR3 sequence (DNA): TGTGCCAGCAGCGAGATAATTAGAGGGGGACCCGGGGAGCTGTTTTTT.